Listed here are 19 T cell receptor beta chains from one sample, sequenced in a study of cytomegalovirus exposure and HLA in healthy donors (dated by TCRdb to 2016 to 2017). The library relied on the immunoSEQ multiplex PCR assay. A mixture of 60 forward primers for TCR Vbeta segments and 13 reverse primers for TCR Jbeta segments was used in the multiplex PCR. TCRdb's version of the immuneACCESS table is confined to in-frame rearrangements and falls short of the full clone set. An unresolved V gene accounts for under half of the shortfall where checked; the remainder is of unknown origin. This sample is represented by just under 95,000 clones; about 80% of them were singletons. The top ten hold about 9.3% of the sample. Material for sequencing was PBMCs. Source of these receptors: a human donor in good health.

The gene calls are TRBV7-3 and TRBJ2-5; 12 bases are shared with TRBD2. Germline lookup yields CDR1 SGHTA and CDR2 FQGTGA. CDR3 length: 17 amino acids. V lost 4 bases, J lost 2 bases, and 8 bases stayed unmatched. Written as DNA, the CDR3 is TGTGCCAGCAGCTCCCTGGGGCTAGCGGGAGGGCAAGAGACCCAGTACTTC. Amino acids: CASSSLGLAGGQETQYF. Combining the CDR3 with reference TRBV7-3 and TRBJ2-5 gives the whole variable domain GAGVSQTPSNKVTEKGKYVELRCDPISGHTALYWYRQSLGQGPEFLIYFQGTGAADDSGLPNDRFFAVRPEGSVSTLKIQRTERGDSAVYLCASSSLGLAGGQETQYFGPGTRLLVL.

In its sample, this clone was seen once. This chain uses TRBV6-4 with TRBJ1-5; D is ambiguous. Per germline, CDR1 MRHNA and CDR2 SNTAGT. CDR3 size: 13 residues. Deletions cut 2 bases from V and 6 bases from J, with 8 bases between. The CDR3 bases are TGTGCCAGCAGTGACGAGGCGGGTCAGCCCCAGCATTTT. Translated, it gives CASSDEAGQPQHF.

This rearrangement joins TRBV11-2 to TRBJ2-7; 7 nucleotides align to TRBD1. There are 19 residues in the CDR3. The trim removed 3 bases at V and 2 bases at J, leaving 19 bases unmatched. The germline V gene has CDR1 SGHAT and CDR2 FQNNGV. CDR3 DNA: TGTGCCAGCAGCTTGACGATTACATCAGGGACAGCTCTCCCCTACGAGCAGTACTTC. It is translated as CASSLTITSGTALPYEQYF. Drawing the rest from reference TRBV11-2 and TRBJ2-7, the complete variable domain is EAGVAQSPRYKIIEKRQSVAFWCNPISGHATLYWYQQILGQGPKLLIQFQNNGVVDDSQLPKDRFSAERLKGVDSTLKIQPAKLEDSAVYLCASSLTITSGTALPYEQYFGPGTRLTVT.

The V and J genes are TRBV7-8 and TRBJ2-1, with a weak D call TRBD1 (6 bases). Germline V CDR1 and CDR2: SGHVS, FQNEAQ. There are 16 residues in the CDR3. Trimming removed 5 bases at V and 3 bases at J, with 17 bases between. The CDR3 protein is CASSLSGQRFYNEQFF. CDR3 in DNA: TGTGCCAGCAGCCTGTCCGGACAGAGATTCTACAATGAGCAGTTCTTC.

The chain is built from TRBV27 and TRBJ1-5; 7 bases are a match to TRBD1. Germline assignment: CDR1 MNHEY and CDR2 SMNVEV (reference sequence). The CDR3 is 14 residues long. V lost 2 bases and J lost 3; bases outside the gene matches: 1. The DNA for the CDR3 is TGTGCCAGCAGTTTAAGGGGGCTCAATCAGCCCCAGCATTTT. Translating gives CASSLRGLNQPQHF.

J is TRBJ2-5 and V is TRBV5-1, with TRBD2 matching over 8 bases. The V gene end was trimmed by 4 bases and the J gene end by 2 bases; junction bases not matched to a gene: 10. CDR3 length equals 16 residues. CDR1 is SGHRS and CDR2 is YFSETQ in the germline V gene. This CDR3 reads CASSIRGRLTQETQYF. The CDR3 DNA reads as TGCGCCAGCAGCATCCGCGGGAGGCTCACTCAAGAGACCCAGTACTTC.

The sample holds a few counts of this clone. For the CDR3, the DNA is TGTGCCACCGCCCCGTCGGACTCTAACTATGGCTACACCTTC. Translation: CATAPSDSNYGYTF. This sequence joins TRBV10-3 and TRBJ1-2; D unresolved. This CDR3 is built from 14 residues. Germline CDR1 and CDR2: ENHRY and SYGVKD. The V end lost 10 bases, the J end lost 0 bases, and 15 bases lay between the germline ends.

The CDR3 sequence is CASSEGGVRNQPQHF. The CDR3 nucleotides are TGTGCCAGCAGTGAGGGCGGGGTTCGGAATCAGCCCCAGCATTTT. The chain has TRBV25-1 and TRBJ1-5; D gene unclear. The CDR3 runs to 15 residues. Germline V gene lookup returns CDR1 MGHDK and CDR2 SYGVNS. Between the trimmed V and J ends, which lost 3 bases and 4 bases, there was a span of 13 bases.

The J gene is TRBJ2-3, the V gene TRBV19; 7 bases fit TRBD1. The V gene's germline CDR1 is LNHDA and CDR2 SQIVND (reference sequence). V was clipped by 5 bases and J by 1 base; unmatched bases: 6. The length of the CDR3 is 15 residues. For the CDR3, the DNA is TGTGCCAGTAGTCCAGTCACAGGGGGCACAGATACGCAGTATTTT. Translated: CASSPVTGGTDTQYF.

This chain links TRBV6-6 with TRBJ2-7; D perhaps matches TRBD2 (5 bases). With 8 bases removed from V and 6 bases from J, the gap between germline ends came to 20 bases. The CDR3 is 14 amino acids. Germline V gene data show CDR1 as MNHNY and CDR2 as SVGAGI (reference sequence). CDR3 region: CASAPAGMGSEQYF. DNA for the CDR3: TGTGCCAGCGCCCCCGCCGGGATGGGGAGCGAGCAGTACTTC.

The table lists this clone with a count of one. This sequence joins TRBV6-5 and TRBJ2-3; 10 bases fit TRBD2. The germline CDR1 and CDR2 sequences are MNHEY and SVGAGI. This CDR3 spans 15 amino acids. V lost 2 bases to trimming and J lost 4 bases; unmatched junction nucleotides: 3. CDR3: CASSYLAGVSDTQYF. DNA of the CDR3: TGTGCCAGCAGTTACCTAGCGGGAGTCTCAGATACGCAGTATTTT.

This clone was counted a single time. The V call is TRBV6-5, the J call TRBJ2-1; D remains unclear. CDR3 size: 13 residues. V was cut by 0 bases and J by 8 bases, with 8 bases left in between. Germline CDR1 and CDR2: MNHEY and SVGAGI. The CDR3 sequence: CASSYSRQYEQFF. The CDR3 nucleotides are TGTGCCAGCAGTTACTCCCGACAATATGAGCAGTTCTTC.

The rearrangement links TRBV16 to TRBJ1-5; D remains ambiguous. From germline, CDR1 is KGHSY and CDR2 FQNENV. CDR3 length: 14 amino acids. V lost 3 bases and J lost 0, with 6 bases in between. For the CDR3, the DNA is TGTGCCAGCAGCCATCGGGGTAGCAATCAGCCCCAGCATTTT. The encoded protein is CASSHRGSNQPQHF.

This chain links TRBV19 with TRBJ2-2; weak D call: TRBD2 (5 bases). The CDR3 has 13 residues. Germline V lookup: CDR1 LNHDA, CDR2 SQIVND (reference sequence). CDR3 protein: CATMVPYTGELFF. CDR3 coding DNA: TGTGCGACTATGGTCCCGTACACCGGGGAGCTGTTTTTT.

This rearrangement joins TRBV29-1 to TRBJ2-1; the D gene is possibly TRBD2 (5 bases). Germline V CDR1 and CDR2: SQVTM, ANQGSEA. The V gene lost 0 bases and the J gene lost 3 bases, with 12 bases spanning the gap. The CDR3 sequence is 15 residues long. The CDR3 DNA sequence: TGCAGCGTTGAAGAGTGGGTAGCGAGCTACAATGAGCAGTTCTTC. Protein sequence: CSVEEWVASYNEQFF.

V is TRBV4-3 and J is TRBJ2-3, with 7 bases fitting TRBD1. CDR1 and CDR2 (germline): LGHNA, YSLEER. J gave up 1 base and V 3 bases, and 1 base lay outside the gene matches. The CDR3 runs 14 residues. The CDR3 loop reads CASSHDRGTDTQYF. The DNA of the CDR3 is TGCGCCAGCAGCCACGACAGGGGCACAGATACGCAGTATTTT.

This clone appeared a single time. This chain links TRBV2 with TRBJ2-1, with 10 positions matching TRBD2. The CDR3 loop spans 16 amino acids. CDR1 and CDR2 from the germline V gene are SNHLY and FYNNEI. Trimming cost V 2 bases and J 8 bases; bases outside gene matches: 9. CDR3 protein: CASSERSGAGGDEQFF. In DNA, the CDR3 is TGTGCCAGCAGTGAACGGAGTGGAGCGGGGGGGGATGAGCAGTTCTTC. Full variable domain (remainder filled in from reference TRBV2 and TRBJ2-1): EPEVTQTPSHQVTQMGQEVILRCVPISNHLYFYWYRQILGQKVEFLVSFYNNEISEKSEIFDDQFSVERPDGSNFTLKIRSTKLEDSAMYFCASSERSGAGGDEQFFGPGTRLTVL.

V and J are TRBV29-1 and TRBJ2-3; no definite D call. This CDR3 has 12 residues. Deletions cut 1 base from V and 6 bases from J, with 8 bases between. CDR1 and CDR2 from the germline V gene are SQVTM and ANQGSEA. CDR3 amino acids: CSVEAPPDTQYF. As DNA, the CDR3 is TGCAGCGTTGAAGCCCCCCCGGATACGCAGTATTTT.

The chain combines TRBV18 with TRBJ2-2, with 8 bases matching TRBD2. Germline-derived CDR1 and CDR2 are KGHSH and LQKENI. V lost 3 bases to trimming and J lost 4 bases; unmatched junction nucleotides: 7. The CDR3 totals 16 residues. The CDR3 here is CASSPLTSAGTGELFF. In nucleotides, the CDR3 is TGTGCCAGCTCACCGTTGACTAGCGCTGGCACCGGGGAGCTGTTTTTT.